Detailed here is one T cell receptor (beta chain). The record originates from a study of blood T cell repertoires in COVID-19. Study background: Samples taken during acute and convalescent COVID-19 were collected in the United States, Italy and Spain.

Profiled with immunoSEQ multiplex PCR; TCRdb holds only in-frame clones, not every one. This sample has 200,000 to 300,000 clones, with around nine tenths found just once. The source of this sequence is a woman between 55 and 75 years old with COVID-19, enrolled during active disease. The sequencing input was peripheral blood.

This chain's CDR3 is CASSSHSGRKTQYF. The CDR3 nucleotides are TGTGCCAGCAGCTCCCATAGCGGGAGGAAGACCCAGTACTTC. The rearrangement joins TRBV7-3 to TRBJ2-5; 10 bases are a match to TRBD2. CDR1 and CDR2 (germline): SGHTA, FQGTGA. This CDR3 region has 14 residues. V gave up 4 bases and J gave up 6 bases; unmatched junction bases: 5.